This paragraph reports one TCR beta chain. No antigen is known for it. This specimen comes from a study of PD-L1 blockade in urothelial cancer. On the study more broadly: Analysis of blood occurred 3 weeks (second dose) and 6 weeks after treatment start. Blood gave a median approximately 150,000 T cells.

Time point defined: pretreatment peripheral blood. Study-level findings and limits: A pretreatment blood TCR clonality that fell below the median predicted better progression-free and overall survival.

V lost 5 bases and J 0 bases, leaving 15 bases between the germline ends. Germline lookup yields CDR1 SNHLY and CDR2 FYNNEI. The CDR3 runs 16 residues. Only in-frame clones appear in the TCRdb table, and some are missing; sequencing was by immunoSEQ multiplex PCR. The profile shows tens of thousands of clones, around 83% of them singletons. The TCR sequence derives from a man in his 60s with urothelial cancer. This specimen consisted of PBMCs, obtained around atezolizumab (anti-PD-L1) treatment. The rearrangement joins TRBV2 to TRBJ2-3, with D perhaps matching TRBD2 (6 bases). The CDR3: CASSPTRGSSTDTQYF. The CDR3 DNA follows: TGTGCCAGCAGTCCGACTAGGGGCTCTAGCACAGATACGCAGTATTTT.